The source of this T cell receptor beta chain is a study of cytomegalovirus exposure and HLA in healthy donors. The CDR3 totals 15 residues. CDR1 and CDR2 from the germline V gene are SGHNT and YENEEA. V lost 5 bases to trimming and J lost 0 bases; unmatched junction nucleotides: 4. In the PCR, 60 Vbeta and 13 Jbeta primers were used. Data came from immunoSEQ multiplex PCR; TCRdb stores just in-frame clones and leaves some out. Among approximately 98,000 clones, about 74% were seen once, and the ten largest hold around 2%. The clonotype comes from a male donor in good health and CMV-seronegative. Sequencing input: PBMCs. The chain couples TRBV11-3 to TRBJ2-7, with TRBD1 matching over 10 bases. This chain's CDR3 is CASSQGTGVSYEQYF. DNA for the CDR3: TGTGCCAGCAGCCAAGGGACAGGGGTCTCCTACGAGCAGTACTTC.